The 11 T cell receptor beta chains below all came from one sample that was sequenced in a study of blood T cell repertoires in COVID-19. Sequencing was performed with immunoSEQ multiplex PCR; in TCRdb, only in-frame clones are kept and a portion is missing. The sample shows over 200,000 clones, approximately 88% of them seen only once. The specimen sequenced was peripheral blood. The receptor source for this set is a man in his forties with acute or convalescent COVID-19.

This sequence joins TRBV14 and TRBJ1-1, with TRBD1 matching 10 bases. The length of the CDR3 is 19 residues. Trimming took 0 bases from V and 0 from J; bases not matched to a gene: 10. Germline CDR1 SGHDN, CDR2 FVKESK. In DNA form, the CDR3 reads TGTGCCAGCAGCCAAGAGGGGGGGACAGGGGAGGACTTGAACACTGAAGCTTTCTTT. It encodes CASSQEGGTGEDLNTEAFF.

This clone was counted between two and nine times. Within the sample, other DNA sequences also encode this same CDR3. This sequence joins TRBV5-1 and TRBJ2-7, with 11 bases identical to TRBD2. This CDR3 region has 16 residues. Germline CDR1 is SGHRS and CDR2 is YFSETQ. The ends lost 4 bases at V and 2 bases at J; junction bases unmatched: 8. The CDR3 spells CASSPLAGGAPYEQYF. DNA for the CDR3: TGCGCCAGCAGCCCCTTAGCGGGAGGGGCTCCCTACGAGCAGTACTTC.

This chain links TRBV3-1 (or the pseudogene TRBV3-2) with TRBJ1-2; 7 nucleotides match TRBD1. In germline, CDR1 is LGHDT, CDR2 YNNKEL (reference sequence). The CDR3 covers 12 residues. The V and J ends lost 3 bases and 8 bases, in that order; junction bases with no gene match: 3. The CDR3 sequence: CASSQTGFGYTF. In DNA, the CDR3 is TGTGCCAGCAGCCAGACAGGGTTCGGCTACACCTTC.

The chain carries TRBV29-1 and TRBJ1-1, with 7 bases lining up with TRBD1. With V trimmed by 7 bases and J by 1 base, 3 bases remained unmatched. CDR1 is SQVTM, CDR2 ANQGSEA, per germline. The CDR3 runs 12 residues. The CDR3 nucleotides are TGCAGCGGGGACAGCGGGAACACTGAAGCTTTCTTT. Translated, it gives CSGDSGNTEAFF.

This chain uses TRBV12-3 or TRBV12-4 with TRBJ2-1; TRBD1 might be the D (5 bases). The CDR3 length is 13 residues. V was pared by 6 bases and J by 8 bases, with 14 bases between. CDR3 amino acids: CASRDWGVDEQFF. The CDR3 nucleotides are TGTGCCAGCAGGGATTGGGGCGTCGATGAGCAGTTCTTC.

This chain connects TRBV2 to TRBJ1-3, with D hard to call. Between the trimmed V and J ends, which lost 8 bases and 1 base, there was a span of 6 bases. CDR3 length equals 12 residues. Germline V gene sequence: CDR1 SNHLY, CDR2 FYNNEI. The DNA for the CDR3 is TGTGCCAGCTCTCCTTCTGGAAACACCATATATTTT. Protein: CASSPSGNTIYF.

V usage is TRBV30 and J usage is TRBJ1-4, with no clear D. Trimming took off 8 bases at V and 4 bases at J, with 8 bases between the two ends. This CDR3 has 11 residues. Looked up from germline, CDR1 is GTSNPN and CDR2 is SVGIG (reference sequence). In DNA form, the CDR3 reads TGTGCCGTCGAGAGTAATGAAAAACTGTTTTTT. This codes for CAVESNEKLFF.

V usage is TRBV19 and J usage is TRBJ1-3, with D hard to call. Germline V gives CDR1 LNHDA, CDR2 SQIVND (reference sequence). There are 16 residues in the CDR3. V gave up 4 bases and J gave up 0 bases, with 13 bases separating them. The CDR3 is CASSSGRASSGNTIYF. CDR3 nucleotides: TGTGCCAGTAGTAGCGGTCGCGCGAGCTCTGGAAACACCATATATTTT.

The chain is built from TRBV18 and TRBJ2-5; the match to TRBD2 covers 7 bases. Germline loops: CDR1 KGHSH, CDR2 LQKENI. This CDR3 contains 13 residues. The trim removed 5 bases at V and 4 bases at J, leaving 4 bases unmatched. The CDR3 here is CASSRDYRETQYF. CDR3 in DNA: TGTGCCAGCTCAAGGGACTACCGAGAGACCCAGTACTTC.

V usage is TRBV29-1 and J usage is TRBJ2-1; possible D gene TRBD2, 5 bases. In germline, CDR1 is SQVTM, CDR2 ANQGSEA. With 7 bases removed from V and 5 bases from J, the gap between germline ends came to 9 bases. The CDR3 consists of 11 residues. Here the CDR3 reads CSATRDNEQFF. CDR3 in DNA: TGCAGCGCCACGAGGGACAATGAGCAGTTCTTC.

The chain joins TRBV4-3 to TRBJ2-1; perhaps TRBD2 as D (6 bases). This CDR3 comprises 16 residues. V gave up 1 base and J gave up 3 bases, with 13 bases separating them. Germline assignment: CDR1 LGHNA and CDR2 YSLEER. CDR3 coding DNA: TGCGCCAGCAGCCAAGGCCGGGGGTTTATCTACAATGAGCAGTTCTTC. Amino acids: CASSQGRGFIYNEQFF.